This TCR beta chain was retrieved from a study of OX40 agonist ivuxolimab in advanced cancers. Study information: Cohort: around 83% men, mean age around 61, aged roughly 23 to 90.

For this clone: Its antigen remains unidentified.

Study-level findings and limits: Clonal expansion from baseline to week 6 occurred in both CD4+ and CD8+ T cells.

The table came from immunoSEQ multiplex PCR; TCRdb's copy has only in-frame clones and leaves some out. The table has just over 20,000 clones, more than 75% seen once. The germline V and J ends were trimmed by 2 bases and 8 bases, with 15 bases remaining between them. Germline V CDR1 and CDR2: SGHTA, FQGTGA. There are 14 residues in the CDR3. The sequence was obtained from an adult with an advanced solid tumor such as melanoma, head and neck, liver or kidney cancer. The V and J genes are TRBV7-3 and TRBJ1-2; D is unresolved. Specimen: CD4+ or CD8+ T cells sorted from blood, collected in a trial of the OX40 agonist ivuxolimab. Here the CDR3 DNA reads TGTGCCAGCAGCTTATCTGGGAAAAGGGAAGGCTACACCTTC. It is translated as CASSLSGKREGYTF.